This T cell receptor beta chain was retrieved from a study of blood T cells in healthy people across ages. V lost 4 bases and J 5 bases, leaving 18 bases between the germline ends. In germline, CDR1 is DFQATT, CDR2 SNEGSKA (reference sequence). The CDR3 contains 15 residues. A J-beta primer mix and a sample-barcoded 5' primer were used in a second PCR of about 7 to 12 cycles. TCRdb used MiXCR to reprocess the 5' RACE reads, holding one entry per CDR3 protein. Among approximately 1,000,000 distinct CDR3 sequences, 45% were seen once, and the ten largest hold over 15%. V usage is TRBV20-1 and J usage is TRBJ1-5, with D perhaps TRBD1 (6 bases). The receptor comes from a woman in her sixties or seventies in good health. The source material was blood. The CDR3 here is CSAIPLQGKHQPQHF. In nucleotides, the CDR3 is TGCAGTGCTATCCCTCTTCAGGGGAAACATCAGCCCCAGCATTTT.